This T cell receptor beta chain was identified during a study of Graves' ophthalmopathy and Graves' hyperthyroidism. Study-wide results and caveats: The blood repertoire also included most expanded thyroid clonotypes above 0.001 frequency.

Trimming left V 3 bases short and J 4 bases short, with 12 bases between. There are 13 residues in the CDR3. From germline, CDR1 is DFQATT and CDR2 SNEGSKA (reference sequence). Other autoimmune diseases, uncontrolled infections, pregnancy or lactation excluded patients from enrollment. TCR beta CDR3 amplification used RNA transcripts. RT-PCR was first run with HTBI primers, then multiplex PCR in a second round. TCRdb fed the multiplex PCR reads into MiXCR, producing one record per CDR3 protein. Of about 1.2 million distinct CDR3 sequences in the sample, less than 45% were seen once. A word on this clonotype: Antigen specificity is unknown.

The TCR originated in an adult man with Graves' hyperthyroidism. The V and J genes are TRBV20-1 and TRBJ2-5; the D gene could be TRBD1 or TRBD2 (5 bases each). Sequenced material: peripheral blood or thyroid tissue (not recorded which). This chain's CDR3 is CSARGVDGETQYF. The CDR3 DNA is TGCAGTGCTAGGGGGGTGGACGGAGAGACCCAGTACTTC.